This T cell receptor beta chain originates from a study of T cell changes during pregnancy in multiple sclerosis. Here immunoSEQ multiplex PCR was the method, and the copy in TCRdb shows in-frame clones only, minus some. The table has tens of thousands of clones, roughly 91% seen once; the top ten hold less than 6%. This clone appeared once. The germline V gene encodes CDR1 SEHNR and CDR2 FQNEAQ (reference sequence). The CDR3 consists of 16 residues. V trimming: 3 bases; J trimming: 3 bases; junction bases outside the gene matches: 6. This clonotype was sampled from a female donor with multiple sclerosis, enrolled in a pregnancy study. This sample comprised CD8+ T cells from peripheral blood mononuclear cells, obtained before pregnancy. This chain joins TRBV7-9 and TRBJ2-3, with 10 bases lining up with TRBD2. This CDR3 is CASSFTLAGLTDTQYF. CDR3 DNA: TGTGCCAGCAGCTTTACACTAGCGGGGTTAACAGATACGCAGTATTTT.